This T cell receptor (beta chain) was recovered during a study of shared clonotypes between healthy human individuals. Donors had no recently reported acute infections or vaccinations and were HIV-negative. Data came from immunoSEQ multiplex PCR; TCRdb stores just in-frame clones and leaves some out. The sample has 2 million to 2.5 million clones; around 90% are singletons. The CDR3 contains 13 residues. Germline assignment: CDR1 MNHNS and CDR2 SASEGT. Trimming removed 6 bases at V and 5 bases at J, with 11 bases between. The study's findings and limits: Sample collection involved blood only; tissue repertoires are likely different.

About this clone itself: Its antigen is currently unknown.

This clonotype was obtained from a young man in good health. Some clones in this sample may be carry-over from other donors' samples. The chain joins TRBV6-1 to TRBJ1-5; no definite D call. Sequenced material: naive CD4+ T cells from PBMCs. The subset denotes: CD45RA+ positively selected. The CDR3 loop is CASSDNQHQPQHF. The CDR3 DNA is TGTGCCAGCAGCGACAACCAACATCAGCCCCAGCATTTT.